The 31 T cell receptor beta chains presented below share a single source sample, sequenced in a study of tumor and adjacent non-tumor tissue in lung cancer. This sample's RNA came from whole unsorted tissue. TCRbeta libraries were built with three rounds of nested PCR, modified from ARM-PCR. MiXCR was run by TCRdb on the multiplex PCR reads, yielding one entry per CDR3 protein. The table shows 65,000 to 90,000 distinct CDR3 sequences, with 80% occurring only once. Sequenced sample: lung tumor tissue. The receptors come from a woman between 45 and 65 years old with non-small cell lung cancer.

For this clonotype: One junction end does not reproduce the germline sequence, and a read error may be involved. DNA for the CDR3: TGTGCCAGTAGTCGGAAAAGCAGCGGGACGCAGCCCTATAGCTACACCTTC. Translated: CASSRKSSGTQPYSYTF. The rearrangement joins TRBV19 to TRBJ1-2, with D tentatively TRBD1 (5 bases). The germline CDR1 and CDR2 sequences are LNHDA and SQIVND (reference sequence). CDR3 length: 17 residues.

This chain joins TRBV11-3 and TRBJ2-1; maybe TRBD2 (5 bases). Trimming took 5 bases from V and 6 from J, leaving 23 bases between them. This CDR3 is built from 17 residues. Germline lookup yields CDR1 SGHNT and CDR2 YENEEA. CDR3 DNA: TGTGCCAGCAGCCCCTCTTCTACAGCGAGGGCGTCCAATGAGCAGTTCTTC. This codes for CASSPSSTARASNEQFF.

On this clonotype: It may be a read error: a sequence one base away is much more abundant. This chain joins TRBV20-1 and TRBJ2-7, with 15 bases identical to TRBD2. Germline V lookup: CDR1 DFQATT, CDR2 SNEGSKA (reference sequence). V shed 8 bases and J 9 bases; nucleotides not matched to a gene: 5. The CDR3 extends over 12 amino acids. CDR3 bases: TGCAGTTCGGGACTAGCGGGAGGCGTGCAGTACTTC. This translates into CSSGLAGGVQYF.

Points on this clonotype: One junction end disagrees with the germline gene, perhaps due to a read error. This chain connects TRBV20-1 to TRBJ2-1, with TRBD2 identical over 7 bases. CDR3 length: 12 residues. Germline V gene lookup returns CDR1 DFQATT and CDR2 SNEGSKA (reference sequence). The CDR3 region has the DNA TGTAGTGCTACCCCGCGGGGGATTGAGCAGTTCTTC. It codes for CSATPRGIEQFF.

The gene calls are TRBV20-1 and TRBJ1-1; possible D gene TRBD1, 6 bases. V dropped 1 base and J dropped 4 bases, with 13 bases sitting between them. Germline V gives CDR1 DFQATT, CDR2 SNEGSKA (reference sequence). The CDR3 covers 14 residues. The CDR3 is CSARVGGGITEAFF. The CDR3, as DNA: TGCAGTGCTAGAGTGGGAGGGGGTATCACTGAAGCTTTCTTT.

This clonotype was seen once. At one end the junction does not follow the germline gene, possibly because of a read error. J is TRBJ1-4 and V is TRBV12-3 or TRBV12-4; D perhaps matches TRBD1 (5 bases). The CDR3 is made up of 13 amino acids. CDR3 sequence reads: CARRDRNNEKLFF. For the CDR3, the DNA is TGTGCCCGCAGAGACAGAAATAATGAAAAATTGTTTTTT.

In this sample, this clonotype turned up a few times. A read error may explain this, as a much larger clone is one base away. The chain employs TRBV12-3 or TRBV12-4 and TRBJ1-5, with D unresolved. The V and J ends lost 8 bases and 0 bases respectively, with 8 bases between them. The CDR3 is 13 residues long. In DNA form, the CDR3 reads TGTGCCAGCGCCCAGCATAGCAATCAGCCCCAGCATTTT. Its translation: CASAQHSNQPQHF.

As to this clonotype: An end of the junction does not agree with germline; a read error may underlie this. V is TRBV29-1 and J is TRBJ2-1, with D unresolved. The germline CDR1 and CDR2 sequences are SQVTM and ANQGSEA. The CDR3 has 13 amino acids. CDR3 loop: CNVDRKGNNEQFF. As DNA, the CDR3 is TGTAACGTTGATAGGAAGGGCAACAATGAACAGTTCTTC.

The V call is TRBV11-2, the J call TRBJ2-1; D tentatively reads TRBD1 or TRBD2 (6 bases each). The CDR3 extends over 15 amino acids. Germline CDR1 and CDR2: SGHAT and FQNNGV. The CDR3 loop reads CISNKGGGGYNEQFF. The CDR3 region has the DNA TGTATCAGCAACAAAGGCGGAGGGGGCTACAATGAGCAGTTCTTC.

This clonotype was seen a few times. This likely comes from a read error, as the CDR3 has no conserved phenylalanine or tryptophan at its end. The chain combines TRBV4-2 with TRBJ2-5; TRBD2 is a possible D gene (6 bases). Germline lookup yields CDR1 LGHNA and CDR2 YNFKEQ. CDR3 length: 15 residues. The CDR3 DNA reads as TGTGCTAGCAGCCAAGTTTACGGGAGAGGAGAGACTCAGTACTTA. Residues: CASSQVYGRGETQYL.

This clonotype was detected once. The final CDR3 position lacks the conserved phenylalanine or tryptophan, pointing to a likely read error. It is unclear where the CDR3 begins or ends on the DNA, so no DNA is shown, and the CDR3 is as TCRdb lists it. This chain joins TRBV20-1 and TRBJ1-2; the D call of TRBD1 is as the table states it, not checked on the DNA. Germline V CDR1 and CDR2: DFQATT, SNEGSKA (reference sequence). The CDR3 is 14 amino acids long, termini counted. The CDR3 sequence is CSAHQIDRGHGYTS.

About this clonotype: A junction boundary mismatches the germline segment, possibly from a read error. CDR3: CVSSAWVSTDTQYF. CDR3 nucleotides: TGTGTCAGCAGTGCTTGGGTCTCAACAGATACGCAGTATTTT. The V call is TRBV6-1, the J call TRBJ2-3; D remains ambiguous. Per the germline V gene, CDR1 is MNHNS and CDR2 is SASEGT. CDR3 length: 14 residues.

This clonotype is judged medium-sized. The rearrangement uses TRBV28 and TRBJ2-3; 10 bases fit TRBD2. This CDR3 region has 16 residues. The junction had 5 bases not matched to a gene; V was cut back by 2 bases and J by 3 bases. CDR1 and CDR2 (germline): MDHEN, SYDVKM. CDR3 loop: CASSLLAGAGTDTQYF. CDR3 bases: TGTGCCAGCAGTTTACTAGCGGGAGCGGGGACAGATACGCAGTATTTT.

Concerning this clonotype: Sequence at one end of the junction differs from germline and may be a read error. V usage is TRBV4-3 and J usage is TRBJ2-3; tentatively, D is TRBD2 (5 bases). The CDR3 covers 14 residues. Germline values: CDR1 LGHNA, CDR2 YSLEER. The CDR3 nucleotides read TGCGCCAGCAGCCTCCTGACTAACACAGATACGCAGTACTTT. Amino acid sequence: CASSLLTNTDTQYF.

Turning to this clonotype: Relative to the germline gene, one junction end is altered; a read error may explain this. The CDR3 bases are TGTGTTAGTGGCCTAGCGGGATGTGACAATGAGCAGTTCTTC. Its translation is CVSGLAGCDNEQFF. This chain joins TRBV12-5 and TRBJ2-1, with TRBD2 matching over 9 bases. This CDR3 comprises 14 residues. Looked up from germline, CDR1 is LGHNT and CDR2 is FRNRAP. The full variable domain, with the rest looked up from reference TRBV12-5 and TRBJ2-1, is DARVTQTPRHKVTEMGQEVTMRCQPILGHNTVFWYRQTMMQGLELLAYFRNRAPLDDSGMPKDRFSAEMPDATLATLKIQPSEPRDSAVYFCVSGLAGCDNEQFFGPGTRLTVL.

The DNA for the CDR3 is TGTGCCAGCAGTATCCGACCGAGAGGCCTACCCTACGAGCAGTACTTC. It codes for CASSIRPRGLPYEQYF. This rearrangement joins TRBV12-3 or TRBV12-4 to TRBJ2-7; no reliable D call. V was shortened by 5 bases and J by 2 bases, with 19 bases between the two germline ends. The CDR3 consists of 16 residues.

Concerning this clonotype: Germline is not matched at one junction end, which may reflect a read error. CDR3 bases: TGCGCCGCCTCACGGCTAGCGGGAGGGAGCTCCTACAATGAGCAGTCCTTC. It specifies CAASRLAGGSSYNEQSF. The chain has TRBV10-3 and TRBJ2-1, with TRBD2 matching 12 bases. CDR3 length: 17 amino acids. CDR1 and CDR2 (germline): ENHRY, SYGVKD.

This clonotype was found a few times. CDR3 DNA sequence: TGTGCCAGCAAAATCGGACGGACTACCCACAATGAGCAGTACTTC. Its protein is CASKIGRTTHNEQYF. This chain uses TRBV28 with TRBJ2-1; perhaps TRBD2 as D (6 bases). TRBJ2-7 explains the end of the DNA better; the J call may be wrong. Germline V gives CDR1 MDHEN, CDR2 SYDVKM. The CDR3 sequence is 15 residues long.

The rearrangement joins TRBV20-1 to TRBJ2-5, with 7 positions matching TRBD1. Germline assignment: CDR1 DFQATT and CDR2 SNEGSKA (reference sequence). The J segment lost 2 bases and the V segment lost 3 bases, leaving 9 bases of the junction unmatched. The CDR3 runs 15 residues. CDR3 nucleotide sequence: TGCAGTGCTAGCAAGCTCCGGGACAGACAAGAGACCCAGTACTTC. Protein: CSASKLRDRQETQYF.

This clonotype was detected only once. This chain uses TRBV20-1 with TRBJ2-3; D is unresolved. This CDR3 spans 14 amino acids. Germline V lookup: CDR1 DFQATT, CDR2 SNEGSKA (reference sequence). Trimming cost V 7 bases and J 2 bases, with 16 bases left between them. The CDR3 DNA follows: TGCAGTGTTAGGAGAGCAGATAACACAGATACGCAGTATTTT. Protein product: CSVRRADNTDTQYF.

A few counts support this clonotype. A much bigger clone sits one base away, suggesting this may be a read error. As the CDR3 is not closed by the conserved phenylalanine or tryptophan, this likely results from a read error. The chain links TRBV19 to TRBJ2-6; no reliable D call. The CDR3 contains 15 residues. Germline V gene lookup returns CDR1 LNHDA and CDR2 SQIVND (reference sequence). Trimming pared 8 bases from V and 2 bases from J, leaving 13 bases between. CDR3 sequence: CASGISITGANVLTI. As DNA, the CDR3 is TGTGCCAGTGGGATTTCAATTACTGGGGCCAACGTCCTGACTATC.

This clonotype was counted only a few times. At one end the junction does not follow the germline gene, possibly because of a read error. This sequence joins TRBV6-5 and TRBJ2-1; no clear D gene. In germline, CDR1 is MNHEY, CDR2 SVGAGI. This CDR3 region has 13 residues. In DNA, the CDR3 is TGTGCCAGCAGTCAATTCTCACGCAGTGAACAGATCTTC. It yields the protein CASSQFSRSEQIF.

The sample holds a few counts of this clonotype. The junction departs from germline at one end; a sequencing error may be responsible. The chain recombines TRBV10-3 with TRBJ2-3, with no clear D. The CDR3 extends over 15 amino acids. Germline CDR1 and CDR2: ENHRY and SYGVKD. The CDR3 DNA reads TGTGCCATCAGTGAGTCTTCGCTCTCCACAAATACGCAGTATTTT. Encoded protein: CAISESSLSTNTQYF.

A remark on this clonotype: Sequence at one end of the junction differs from germline and may be a read error. The genes are TRBV6-5 and TRBJ2-7, with 7 bases identical to TRBD1. The V gene's germline CDR1 is MNHEY and CDR2 SVGAGI. The CDR3 extends over 14 amino acids. CDR3 region: CAGRWDSRTYEQYF. CDR3 DNA: TGTGCCGGCAGATGGGACAGTAGGACTTACGAGCAGTACTTC.

Of note for this clonotype: This may come from a read error, since a much larger clone is one base off. The chain carries TRBV9 and TRBJ2-1; D gene uncertain. Germline CDR1 reads SGDLS; CDR2 reads YYNGEE. V shed 7 bases and J shed 0 bases, with 11 bases lying between them. CDR3 length: 14 residues. CDR3 loop: CASGSTNSYNEQFF. The DNA of the CDR3 is TGTGCCAGCGGCTCCACAAACTCCTACAATGAGCAGTTCTTC. The full variable domain, with the rest looked up from reference TRBV9 and TRBJ2-1, is DSGVTQTPKHLITATGQRVTLRCSPRSGDLSVYWYQQSLDQGLQFLIQYYNGEERAKGNILERFSAQQFPDLHSELNLSSLELGDSALYFCASGSTNSYNEQFFGPGTRLTVL.

A remark on this clonotype: At one end, the junction sequence differs from germline, possibly due to a read error. The chain couples TRBV29-1 to TRBJ2-5; D uncertain. The CDR3 has 13 residues. From germline, CDR1 is SQVTM and CDR2 ANQGSEA. Here the CDR3 reads CSVAGTGLETQYF. CDR3 in DNA: TGCAGCGTTGCGGGCACCGGTTTGGAGACCCAATACTTC.

As concerns this clonotype: A junction end diverges from the germline sequence, so it may reflect a read error. The CDR3 DNA reads as TGCACTGCTAGAAGGGTCGTCGATGAGCAGTTCTTC. Encoded protein: CTARRVVDEQFF. The chain employs TRBV20-1 and TRBJ2-1; D call uncertain. The CDR3 has 12 residues. CDR1 DFQATT and CDR2 SNEGSKA come from the germline V gene (reference sequence).

This clonotype has more than one count but fewer than ten. This may arise from a read error, as a much more abundant clone is one base away. This sequence joins TRBV20-1 and TRBJ2-3, with TRBD2 identical over 9 bases. CDR1 DFQATT and CDR2 SNEGSKA come from the germline V gene (reference sequence). Losses at the gene ends were 5 bases for V and 8 bases for J; bases not matched to a gene: 14. The CDR3 spans 15 residues. CDR3 nucleotides: TGCAGTGCTCCACTAGCGGGCCCTACCGAGGGTACGCAGTATTTT. It translates to CSAPLAGPTEGTQYF.

This clonotype occurred once. A read error may be the cause here, since a much bigger clone is one base away. The CDR3 ends on some other residue instead of the conserved phenylalanine or tryptophan, so this is likely a read error. V usage is TRBV7-9 and J usage is TRBJ2-7; D perhaps matches TRBD2 (6 bases). The germline gives CDR1 SEHNR, CDR2 FQNEAQ (reference sequence). The V and J ends lost 5 bases and 3 bases respectively, with 8 bases between them. The CDR3 contains 12 residues. The CDR3 DNA is TGTGCCAGCAGCGCGGGGAGCTACGAGCAGTACTTA. Translation gives CASSAGSYEQYL.

With respect to this clonotype: The germline gene is not matched at one end of the junction; a read error may be the cause. The genes are TRBV28 and TRBJ2-7, with D hard to call. The germline V gene has CDR1 MDHEN and CDR2 SYDVKM. There are 16 residues in the CDR3. The CDR3 here is CASSFRPTSYSYEQYF. CDR3 nucleotides: TGTGCCAGCAGTTTTAGGCCTACATCCTACTCCTATGAGCAGTACTTC.

Comments on this clonotype: Germline and junction disagree at one end, which may indicate a read error. V gene TRBV11-1 combines with J gene TRBJ1-1; D is uncertain. The CDR3 has 15 amino acids. CDR1 and CDR2 (germline): SGHAT, FQDESV (reference sequence). In nucleotides, the CDR3 is TGTGCCAGCAGCTCCGAGGACTGGTCGAACACTGAAGCTCTCTTC. It yields the protein CASSSEDWSNTEALF.